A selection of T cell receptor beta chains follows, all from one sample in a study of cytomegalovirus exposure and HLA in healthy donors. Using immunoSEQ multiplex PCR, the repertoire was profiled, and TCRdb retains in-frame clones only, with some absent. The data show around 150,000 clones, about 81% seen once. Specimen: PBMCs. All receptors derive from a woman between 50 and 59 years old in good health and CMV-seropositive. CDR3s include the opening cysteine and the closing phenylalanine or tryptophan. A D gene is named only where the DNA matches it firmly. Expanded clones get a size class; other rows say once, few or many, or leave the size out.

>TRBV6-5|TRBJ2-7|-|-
CASSPGNGYEQYF
TGTGCCAGCAGTCCAGGGAACGGTTACGAGCAGTACTTC
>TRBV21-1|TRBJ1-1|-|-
CASSKGGPDRDEAFF
TGTGCCAGCAGCAAAGGGGGACCGGACAGGGATGAAGCTTTCTTT
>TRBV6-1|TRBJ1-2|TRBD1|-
CASRTTGLVYTF
TGTGCCAGCAGAACGACAGGGTTGGTCTACACCTTC
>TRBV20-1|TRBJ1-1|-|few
CSARGNTEAFF
TGCAGTGCTAGAGGTAATACTGAAGCTTTCTTT
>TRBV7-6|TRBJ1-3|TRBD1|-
CASSLEAGGGNTIYF
TGTGCCAGCAGCTTAGAAGCAGGGGGAGGAAACACCATATATTTT
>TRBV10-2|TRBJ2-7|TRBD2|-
CASREGLAGNEQYF
TGCGCCAGCAGGGAGGGACTAGCGGGGAACGAGCAGTACTTC
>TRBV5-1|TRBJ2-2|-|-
CASSRTRGARTGELFF
TGCGCCAGCAGCCGTACCCGGGGGGCGCGCACCGGGGAGCTGTTTTTT
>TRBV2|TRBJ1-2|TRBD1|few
CASTEAGGRGYGYTF
TGTGCCAGCACGGAGGCAGGGGGCAGAGGCTATGGCTACACCTTC
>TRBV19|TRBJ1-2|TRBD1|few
CASTRQGIYTF
TGTGCCAGTACTCGACAGGGGATCTACACCTTC
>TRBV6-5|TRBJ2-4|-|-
CASSRDSRAKNIQYF
TGTGCCAGCAGTCGAGACAGCCGAGCCAAAAACATTCAGTACTTC
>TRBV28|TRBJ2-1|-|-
CASSVRGGGLEQFF
TGTGCCAGCAGTGTAAGGGGAGGGGGATTAGAGCAGTTCTTC
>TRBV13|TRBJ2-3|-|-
CASSSPSESTDTQYF
TGTGCCAGCAGCTCACCTAGCGAAAGCACAGATACGCAGTATTTT
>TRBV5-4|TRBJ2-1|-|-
CASSLQGSYNEQFF
TGTGCCAGCAGCCTCCAGGGATCGTACAATGAGCAGTTCTTC
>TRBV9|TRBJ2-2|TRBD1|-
CASSPRDRYTGELFF
TGTGCCAGCAGCCCCCGGGACAGATACACCGGGGAGCTGTTTTTT
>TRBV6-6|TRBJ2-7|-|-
CASGSVYEQYF
TGTGCCAGCGGTTCGGTCTACGAGCAGTACTTC
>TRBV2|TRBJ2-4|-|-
CASSAEGKDIQYF
TGTGCCAGCAGTGCGGAGGGGAAGGACATTCAGTACTTC
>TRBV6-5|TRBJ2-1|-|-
CASSYSVRGSPEQFF
TGTGCCAGCAGTTACTCGGTTAGGGGGAGTCCTGAGCAGTTCTTC
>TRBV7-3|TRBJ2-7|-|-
CSSSLEGGMQYF
TGTTCCAGCAGCTTAGAGGGTGGGATGCAGTACTTC
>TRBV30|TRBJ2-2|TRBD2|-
CAWSNPGGNTGELFF
TGTGCCTGGAGTAACCCGGGAGGGAACACCGGGGAGCTGTTTTTT
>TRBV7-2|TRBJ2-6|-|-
CASSFGKTGANVLTF
TGTGCCAGCAGCTTCGGGAAAACTGGGGCCAACGTCCTGACTTTC
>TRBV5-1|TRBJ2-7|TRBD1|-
CASSRDRGSYEQYF
TGCGCCAGCAGCAGGGACAGGGGTTCCTACGAGCAGTACTTC
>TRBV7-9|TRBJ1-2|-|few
CASSFRGPYGYTF
TGTGCCAGCAGCTTCAGGGGACCCTATGGCTACACCTTC
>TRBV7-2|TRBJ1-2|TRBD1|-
CASSRPPGQGVYGYTF
TGTGCCAGCAGCCGACCCCCGGGACAGGGCGTCTATGGCTACACCTTC
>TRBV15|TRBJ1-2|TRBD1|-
CATSRGGQVLYGYTF
TGTGCCACCAGCAGAGGGGGACAGGTCCTCTATGGCTACACCTTC
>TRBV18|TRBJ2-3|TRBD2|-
CASSPNERGGTDTQYF
TGTGCCAGCTCACCCAATGAGCGGGGGGGCACAGATACGCAGTATTTT
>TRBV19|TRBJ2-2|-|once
CASRRQPNTGELFF
TGTGCCAGTAGACGACAGCCGAACACCGGGGAGCTGTTTTTT
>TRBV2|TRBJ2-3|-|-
CASNFRGTSTDTQYF
TGTGCCAGCAACTTCCGGGGGACTAGCACAGATACGCAGTATTTT
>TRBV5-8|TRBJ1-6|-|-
CASTRATYNSPLHF
TGTGCCAGCACGCGGGCAACCTATAATTCACCCCTCCACTTT
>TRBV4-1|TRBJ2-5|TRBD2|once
CASSLRTSGGAWETQYF
TGCGCCAGCAGCCTTCGGACTAGCGGGGGGGCGTGGGAGACCCAGTACTTC
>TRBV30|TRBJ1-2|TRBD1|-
CAWRETGRNYGYTF
TGTGCCTGGAGGGAGACAGGGCGTAACTATGGCTACACCTTC
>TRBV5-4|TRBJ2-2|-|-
CASSLGGGVNTGELFF
TGTGCCAGCAGCTTGGGTGGCGGGGTGAACACCGGGGAGCTGTTTTTT
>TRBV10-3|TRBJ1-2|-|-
CAISDWTETQFYGYTF
TGTGCCATCAGTGACTGGACAGAGACGCAATTCTATGGCTACACCTTC
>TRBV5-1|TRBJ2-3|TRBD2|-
CASRTSGGFTDTQYF
TGCGCCAGCCGGACTAGCGGGGGATTCACAGATACGCAGTATTTT
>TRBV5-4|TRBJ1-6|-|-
CASSLGGGLGNSPLHF
TGTGCCAGCAGCTTGGGGGGGGGACTAGGAAATTCACCCCTCCACTTT
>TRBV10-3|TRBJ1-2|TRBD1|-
CAASTGNGYTF
TGTGCCGCCTCGACAGGGAATGGCTACACCTTC
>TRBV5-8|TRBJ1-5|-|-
CASAGGGDSNQPQHF
TGTGCCAGCGCGGGGGGGGGAGATAGCAATCAGCCCCAGCATTTT
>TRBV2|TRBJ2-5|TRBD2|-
CASAPGTSLRETQYF
TGTGCCAGTGCTCCCGGGACTAGTCTAAGGGAGACCCAGTACTTC
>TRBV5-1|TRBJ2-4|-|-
CASSLGPGDIQYF
TGCGCCAGCAGCCTCGGTCCTGGAGACATTCAGTACTTC
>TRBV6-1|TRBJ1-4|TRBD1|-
CASSALTGSSEKLFF
TGTGCCAGCAGTGCATTGACAGGGAGTAGCGAAAAACTGTTTTTT
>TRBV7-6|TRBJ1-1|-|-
CASRSMNTEAFF
TGTGCCAGCAGGTCAATGAACACTGAAGCTTTCTTT
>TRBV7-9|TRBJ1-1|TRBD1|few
CASSSYRGNTEAFF
TGTGCCAGCAGCTCTTACAGGGGGAACACTGAAGCTTTCTTT
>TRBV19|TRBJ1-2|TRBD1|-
CASTQTSGGSEGYTF
TGTGCCAGTACCCAAACTTCAGGGGGCAGTGAAGGCTACACCTTC
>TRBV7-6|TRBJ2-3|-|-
CASSLASADTQYF
TGTGCCAGCAGCTTAGCTAGCGCAGATACGCAGTATTTT
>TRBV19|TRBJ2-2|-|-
CASSQLGGYTGELFF
TGTGCCAGTAGTCAGTTAGGAGGGTATACCGGGGAGCTGTTTTTT
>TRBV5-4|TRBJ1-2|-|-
CASSLQNQGYYGYTF
TGTGCCAGCAGCTTGCAGAATCAGGGATACTATGGCTACACCTTC
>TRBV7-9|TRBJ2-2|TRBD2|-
CASSPRSGSFGWELFF
TGTGCCAGCAGCCCCCGTAGCGGGAGCTTCGGGTGGGAGCTGTTTTTT
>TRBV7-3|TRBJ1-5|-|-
CASSLSGAGNQPQHF
TGTGCCAGCAGCTTATCAGGGGCGGGCAATCAGCCCCAGCATTTT
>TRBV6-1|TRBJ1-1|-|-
CASSDLKPQRGNTEAFF
TGTGCCAGCAGTGACCTCAAGCCCCAGCGGGGGAACACTGAAGCTTTCTTT
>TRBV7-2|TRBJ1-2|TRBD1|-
CASSLGTDYGYTF
TGTGCCAGCAGCCTTGGGACAGACTATGGCTACACCTTC
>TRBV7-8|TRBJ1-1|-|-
CASSTRVIGGKNTEAFF
TGTGCCAGCAGCACGCGGGTCATAGGGGGTAAGAACACTGAAGCTTTCTTT
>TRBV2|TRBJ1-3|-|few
CATKMTLTGNTIYF
TGTGCCACCAAAATGACTTTGACTGGAAACACCATATATTTT
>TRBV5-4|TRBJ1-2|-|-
CASSLGQYNYGYTF
TGTGCCAGCAGCTTGGGGCAGTACAACTATGGCTACACCTTC